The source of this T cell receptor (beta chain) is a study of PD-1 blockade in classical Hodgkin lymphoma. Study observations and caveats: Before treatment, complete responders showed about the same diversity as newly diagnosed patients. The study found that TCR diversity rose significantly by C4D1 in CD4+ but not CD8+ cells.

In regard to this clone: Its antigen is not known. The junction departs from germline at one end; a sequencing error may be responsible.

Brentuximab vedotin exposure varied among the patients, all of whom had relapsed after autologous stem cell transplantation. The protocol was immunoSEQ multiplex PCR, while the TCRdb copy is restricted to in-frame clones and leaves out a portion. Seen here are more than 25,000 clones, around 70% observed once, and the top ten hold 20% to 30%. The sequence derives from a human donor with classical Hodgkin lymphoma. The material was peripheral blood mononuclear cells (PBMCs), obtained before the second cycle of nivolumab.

CDR3 in amino acids: CASTLSRYGYTF. CDR3 in DNA: TGTGCCAGCACCTTATCACGCTATGGCTACACCTTC. The chain joins TRBV7-2 to TRBJ1-2; no reliable D call. Per the germline V gene, CDR1 is SGHTA and CDR2 is FQGNSA. The CDR3 runs 12 residues.